This T cell receptor (beta chain) is drawn from a study of neurological immune-mediated disorders. Germline values: CDR1 MNHEY, CDR2 SVGAGI. The junction had 5 bases not matched to a gene; V was cut back by 6 bases and J by 0 bases. This CDR3 is built from 15 residues. In this sample, this clonotype turned up many times. TCRdb called the 5' RACE reads again in MiXCR, with one record for every CDR3 protein. The data hold approximately 48,000 distinct CDR3 sequences, with roughly 3.2% observed a single time. The unsorted libraries were made from 2 million PBMCs kept at -80 C. The sequenced sample was PBMCs. The TCR was taken from a woman aged 45-60 years with multiple sclerosis. This chain connects TRBV6-5 to TRBJ2-1; 7 nucleotides align to TRBD1. CDR3 DNA: TGTGCCAGCAGCCGACAGGGCCTCTCCTACAATGAGCAGTTCTTC. Translating it yields CASSRQGLSYNEQFF.